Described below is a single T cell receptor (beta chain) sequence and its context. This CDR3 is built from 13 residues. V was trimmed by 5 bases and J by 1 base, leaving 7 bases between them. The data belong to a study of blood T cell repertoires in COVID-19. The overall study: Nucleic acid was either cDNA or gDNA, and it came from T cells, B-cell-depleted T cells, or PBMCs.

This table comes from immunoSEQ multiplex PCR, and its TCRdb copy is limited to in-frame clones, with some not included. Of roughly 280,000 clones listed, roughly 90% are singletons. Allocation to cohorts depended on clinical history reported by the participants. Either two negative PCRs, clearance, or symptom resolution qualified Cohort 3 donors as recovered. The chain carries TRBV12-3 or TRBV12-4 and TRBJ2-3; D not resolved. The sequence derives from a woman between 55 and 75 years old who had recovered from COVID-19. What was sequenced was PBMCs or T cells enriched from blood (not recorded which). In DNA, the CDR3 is TGTGCCAGCAGTCAGGTGGGCACAGATACGCAGTATTTT. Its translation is CASSQVGTDTQYF.